This record looks at one TCR beta chain sequence and its context. Its specificity is not known. Possible read error: a much larger clone is one base away. The lymph nodes were axillary draining lymph nodes from breast cancer patients. The sample is drawn from a study of breast tumors, draining lymph nodes, adjacent tissues. Germline V gene lookup returns CDR1 SGHRS and CDR2 YFSETQ. V lost 4 bases to trimming and J lost 3 bases, with 13 bases between them. The CDR3 length is 14 residues. TCRdb re-derived calls from the multiplex PCR reads in MiXCR, one entry per CDR3 protein. The sample contains fewer than 90,000 distinct CDR3 sequences, around 28% of which appear only once. Study-level points and caveats: The lymph node origin of tumor T cells was framed as consistent with a hypothesis, not demonstrated. Tumor TCR diversity was below lymph nodes but above nontumor tissue.

The specimen sequenced was axillary lymph node tissue. This TCR was sampled from a female donor with breast cancer. Some clones in this sample may be carry-over from other donors' samples. This chain joins TRBV5-1 and TRBJ2-5; D gene uncertain. CDR3 DNA: TGCGCCAGCAGCCTGGTGGGATCGGAAGAGACCCAGTACTTC. Its translation is CASSLVGSEETQYF.